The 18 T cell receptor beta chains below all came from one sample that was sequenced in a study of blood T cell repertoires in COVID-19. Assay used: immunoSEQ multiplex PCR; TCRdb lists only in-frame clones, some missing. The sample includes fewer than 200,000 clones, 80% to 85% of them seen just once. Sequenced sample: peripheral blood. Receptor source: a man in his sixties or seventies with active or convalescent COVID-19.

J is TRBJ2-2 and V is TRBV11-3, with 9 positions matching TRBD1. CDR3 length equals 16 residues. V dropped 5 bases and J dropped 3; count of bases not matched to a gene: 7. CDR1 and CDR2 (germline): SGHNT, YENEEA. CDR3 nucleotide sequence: TGTGCCAGCAGCGCCCGGGACAGGGCGTACACCGGGGAGCTGTTTTTT. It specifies CASSARDRAYTGELFF.

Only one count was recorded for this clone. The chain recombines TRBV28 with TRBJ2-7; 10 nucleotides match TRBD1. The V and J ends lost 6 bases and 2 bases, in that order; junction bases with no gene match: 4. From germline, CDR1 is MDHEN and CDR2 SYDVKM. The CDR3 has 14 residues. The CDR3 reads CASRGTGVPYEQYF. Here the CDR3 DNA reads TGTGCCAGCAGAGGGACAGGGGTTCCCTACGAGCAGTACTTC.

This chain's CDR3 is CATNQGAGGYTF. CDR3 nucleotides: TGTGCCACAAACCAGGGGGCGGGTGGCTACACCTTC. The J gene is TRBJ1-2, the V gene TRBV15; 8 nucleotides match TRBD1. CDR3 size: 12 residues. V gave up 9 bases and J gave up 7 bases; unmatched junction bases: 7. CDR1 is LNHNV, CDR2 YYDKDF, per germline (reference sequence).

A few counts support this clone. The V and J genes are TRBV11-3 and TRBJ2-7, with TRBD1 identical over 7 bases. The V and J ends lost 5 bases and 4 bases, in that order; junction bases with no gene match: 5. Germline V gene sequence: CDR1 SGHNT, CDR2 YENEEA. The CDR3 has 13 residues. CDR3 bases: TGTGCCAGCAGCCGGGACAGACTTTACGAGCAGTACTTC. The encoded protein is CASSRDRLYEQYF.

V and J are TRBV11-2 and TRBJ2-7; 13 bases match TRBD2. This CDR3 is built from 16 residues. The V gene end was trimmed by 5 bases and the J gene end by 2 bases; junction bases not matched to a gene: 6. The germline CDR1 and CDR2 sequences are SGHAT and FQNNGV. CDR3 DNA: TGTGCCAGCAGCGTGAGACTAGCGGGAGGTCCCTACGAGCAGTACTTC. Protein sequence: CASSVRLAGGPYEQYF.

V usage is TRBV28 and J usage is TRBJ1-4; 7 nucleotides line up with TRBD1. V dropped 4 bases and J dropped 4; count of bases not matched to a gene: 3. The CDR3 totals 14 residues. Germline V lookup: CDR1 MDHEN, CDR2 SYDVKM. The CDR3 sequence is CASSSTGNNEKLFF. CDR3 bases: TGTGCCAGCAGTTCGACAGGGAATAATGAAAAACTGTTTTTT.

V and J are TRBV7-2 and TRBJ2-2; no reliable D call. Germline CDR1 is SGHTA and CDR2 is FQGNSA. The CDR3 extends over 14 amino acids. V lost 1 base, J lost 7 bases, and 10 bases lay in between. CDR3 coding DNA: TGTGCCAGCAGCTTAGGGGCTGTTCTCGGGGAGCTGTTTTTT. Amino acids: CASSLGAVLGELFF.

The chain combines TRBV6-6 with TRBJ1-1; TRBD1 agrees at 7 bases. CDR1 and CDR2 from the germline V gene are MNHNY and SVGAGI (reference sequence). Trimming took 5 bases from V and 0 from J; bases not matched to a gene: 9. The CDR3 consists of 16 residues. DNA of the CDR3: TGTGCCAGCAGTACGTGGGACAGCCGCATGAACACTGAAGCTTTCTTT. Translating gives CASSTWDSRMNTEAFF.

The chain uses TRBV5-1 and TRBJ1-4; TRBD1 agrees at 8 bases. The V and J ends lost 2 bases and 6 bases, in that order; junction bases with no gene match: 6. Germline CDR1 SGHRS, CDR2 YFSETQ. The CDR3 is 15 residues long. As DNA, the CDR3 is TGCGCCAGCAGCTTACAGGGGGGCCCTTATGAAAAACTGTTTTTT. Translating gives CASSLQGGPYEKLFF. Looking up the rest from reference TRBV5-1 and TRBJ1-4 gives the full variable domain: KAGVTQTPRYLIKTRGQQVTLSCSPISGHRSVSWYQQTPGQGLQFLFEYFSETQRNKGNFPGRFSGRQFSNSRSEMNVSTLELGDSALYLCASSLQGGPYEKLFFGSGTQLSVL.

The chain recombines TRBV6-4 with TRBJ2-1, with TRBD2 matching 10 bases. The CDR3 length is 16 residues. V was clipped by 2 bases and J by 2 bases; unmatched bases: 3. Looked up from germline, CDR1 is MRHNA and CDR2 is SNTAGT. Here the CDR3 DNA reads TGTGCCAGCAGTGACAGAGCGGGAGGGCCCTACAATGAGCAGTTCTTC. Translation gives CASSDRAGGPYNEQFF.

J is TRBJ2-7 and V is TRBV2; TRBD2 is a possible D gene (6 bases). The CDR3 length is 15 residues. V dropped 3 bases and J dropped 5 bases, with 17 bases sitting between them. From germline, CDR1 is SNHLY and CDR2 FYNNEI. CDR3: CASSDWGERMNEQYF. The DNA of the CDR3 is TGTGCCAGCAGTGATTGGGGGGAAAGGATGAACGAGCAGTACTTC. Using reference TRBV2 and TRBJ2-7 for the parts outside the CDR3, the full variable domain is EPEVTQTPSHQVTQMGQEVILRCVPISNHLYFYWYRQILGQKVEFLVSFYNNEISEKSEIFDDQFSVERPDGSNFTLKIRSTKLEDSAMYFCASSDWGERMNEQYFGPGTRLTVT.

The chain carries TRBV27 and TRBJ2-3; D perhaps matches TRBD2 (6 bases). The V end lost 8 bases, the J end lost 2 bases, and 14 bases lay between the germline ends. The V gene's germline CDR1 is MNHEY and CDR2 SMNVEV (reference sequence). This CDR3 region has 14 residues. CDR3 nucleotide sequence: TGTGCCAGCTCTACCGGGGGTTTCACAGATACGCAGTATTTT. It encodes CASSTGGFTDTQYF.

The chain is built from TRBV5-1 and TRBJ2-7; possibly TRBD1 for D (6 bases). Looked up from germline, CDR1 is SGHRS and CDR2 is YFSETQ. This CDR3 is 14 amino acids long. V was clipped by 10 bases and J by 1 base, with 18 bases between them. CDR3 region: CASARTANSYEQYF. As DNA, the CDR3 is TGCGCCTCGGCCAGGACAGCTAATTCCTACGAGCAGTACTTC.

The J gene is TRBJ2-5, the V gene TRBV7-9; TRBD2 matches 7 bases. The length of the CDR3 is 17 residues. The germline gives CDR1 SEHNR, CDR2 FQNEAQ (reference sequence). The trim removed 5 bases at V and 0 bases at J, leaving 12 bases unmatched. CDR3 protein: CASSRDFGRGNQETQYF. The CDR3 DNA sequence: TGTGCCAGCAGCCGAGACTTTGGGCGGGGGAACCAAGAGACCCAGTACTTC.

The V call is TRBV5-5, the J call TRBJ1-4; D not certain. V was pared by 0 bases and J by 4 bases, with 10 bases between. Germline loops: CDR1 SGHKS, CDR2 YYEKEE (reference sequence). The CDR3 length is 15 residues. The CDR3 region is CASSLAAQINEKLFF. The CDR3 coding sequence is TGTGCCAGCAGCTTGGCCGCACAGATTAATGAAAAACTGTTTTTT. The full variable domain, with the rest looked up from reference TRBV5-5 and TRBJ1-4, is DAGVTQSPTHLIKTRGQQVTLRCSPISGHKSVSWYQQVLGQGPQFIFQYYEKEERGRGNFPDRFSARQFPNYSSELNVNALLLGDSALYLCASSLAAQINEKLFFGSGTQLSVL.

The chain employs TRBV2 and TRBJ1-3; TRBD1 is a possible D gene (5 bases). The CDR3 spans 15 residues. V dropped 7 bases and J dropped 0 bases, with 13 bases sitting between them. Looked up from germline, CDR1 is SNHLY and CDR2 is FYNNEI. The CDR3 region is CASTRGTDSGNTIYF. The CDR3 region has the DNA TGTGCCAGCACTCGAGGGACTGACTCTGGAAACACCATATATTTT. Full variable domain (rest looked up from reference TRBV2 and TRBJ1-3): EPEVTQTPSHQVTQMGQEVILRCVPISNHLYFYWYRQILGQKVEFLVSFYNNEISEKSEIFDDQFSVERPDGSNFTLKIRSTKLEDSAMYFCASTRGTDSGNTIYFGEGSWLTVV.

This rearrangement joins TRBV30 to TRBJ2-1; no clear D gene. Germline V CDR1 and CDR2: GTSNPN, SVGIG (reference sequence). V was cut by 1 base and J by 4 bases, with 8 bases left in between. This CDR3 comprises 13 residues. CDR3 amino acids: CAWSGWAYNEQFF. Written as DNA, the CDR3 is TGTGCCTGGAGTGGGTGGGCTTACAATGAGCAGTTCTTC. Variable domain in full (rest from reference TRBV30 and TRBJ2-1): SQTIHQWPATLVQPVGSPLSLECTVEGTSNPNLYWYRQAAGRGLQLLFYSVGIGQISSEVPQNLSASRPQDRQFILSSKKLLLSDSGFYLCAWSGWAYNEQFFGPGTRLTVL.

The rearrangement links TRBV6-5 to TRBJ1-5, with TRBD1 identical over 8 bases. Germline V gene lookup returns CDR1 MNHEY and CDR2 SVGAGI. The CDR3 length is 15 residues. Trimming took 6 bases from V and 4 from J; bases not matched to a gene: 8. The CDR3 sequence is CASRQDRAGNQPQHF. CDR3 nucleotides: TGTGCCAGCAGACAGGACAGGGCGGGTAATCAGCCCCAGCATTTT.